This paragraph covers one T cell receptor beta chain sequence. Its specificity is unknown. The data belong to a study of monozygotic twins with inflammatory bowel disease. Study-level findings and limits: Ultimately, a single strong signal or clonotype associated with IBD was not supported. Healthy twins shared more clonotypes with others than IBD patients, most markedly active ones. Healthy co-twins exceeded IBD patients in TCRbeta diversity as measured by inverse Simpson.

This CDR3 is built from 15 residues. The germline CDR1 and CDR2 sequences are SGHRS and YFSETQ. Total RNA amounting to about 3,500 ng went into each TCR library. Reanalyzing the 5' RACE reads, TCRdb keeps one entry per CDR3 protein, without DNA. Its listing shows 160,000 or so distinct CDR3 sequences. The specimen was blood. V usage is TRBV5-1 and J usage is TRBJ2-1; TCRdb's D gene call, TRBD2, goes unchecked for lack of DNA. The TCR sequence derives from a human donor with ulcerative colitis or Crohn's disease, or a healthy co-twin of an affected twin (not recorded which). The CDR3 spells CASSLEAGGNNEQFF.